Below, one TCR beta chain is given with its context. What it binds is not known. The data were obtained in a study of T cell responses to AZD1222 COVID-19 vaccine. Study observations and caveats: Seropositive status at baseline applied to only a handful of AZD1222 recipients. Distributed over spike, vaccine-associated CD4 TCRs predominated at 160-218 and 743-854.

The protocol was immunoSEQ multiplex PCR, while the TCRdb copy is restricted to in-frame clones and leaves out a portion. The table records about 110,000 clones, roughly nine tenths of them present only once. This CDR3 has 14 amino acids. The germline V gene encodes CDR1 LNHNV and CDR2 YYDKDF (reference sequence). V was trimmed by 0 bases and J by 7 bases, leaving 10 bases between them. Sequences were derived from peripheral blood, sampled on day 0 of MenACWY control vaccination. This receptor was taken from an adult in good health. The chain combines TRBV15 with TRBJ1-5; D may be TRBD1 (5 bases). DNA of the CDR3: TGTGCCACCAGCAGAGATGCGGGGCCCCAGCCCCAGCATTTT. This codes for CATSRDAGPQPQHF.